Each of the 29 T cell receptor beta chains below was sequenced from the same sample in a study of T cell responses to AZD1222 COVID-19 vaccine. Produced via immunoSEQ multiplex PCR; TCRdb's table is partial and in-frame only. This sample carries some 140,000 clones, roughly nine tenths of them seen once, and the ten largest clones take around 18%. Specimen: peripheral blood, collected on day 0 of AZD1222 vaccination. These receptors were taken from an adult in good health.

V is TRBV7-9 and J is TRBJ2-5; possible D gene TRBD2, 6 bases. CDR3 length: 14 amino acids. With 5 bases removed from V and 8 bases from J, the gap between germline ends came to 18 bases. CDR1 and CDR2 from the germline V gene are SEHNR and FQNEAQ (reference sequence). This CDR3 reads CASSGSSVTITQYF. The DNA for the CDR3 is TGTGCCAGCAGCGGCTCTAGCGTGACTATAACCCAGTACTTC.

The chain has TRBV11-2 and TRBJ2-1; perhaps TRBD2 as D (6 bases). This CDR3 region has 16 residues. In germline, CDR1 is SGHAT, CDR2 FQNNGV. V dropped 4 bases and J dropped 4 bases, with 17 bases sitting between them. The CDR3 coding sequence is TGTGCCAGCAGCTCTCGGGGGAACGTCCTTTACAATGAGCAGTTCTTC. This codes for CASSSRGNVLYNEQFF.

The chain employs TRBV2 and TRBJ2-1; 12 bases fit TRBD2. Germline-derived CDR1 and CDR2 are SNHLY and FYNNEI. The CDR3 is made up of 16 amino acids. J lost 9 bases, V lost 6 bases, and 12 bases had no gene match. CDR3 amino acids: CASRDPGTSGLGEQFF. In DNA form, the CDR3 reads TGTGCCAGCAGAGATCCCGGGACTAGCGGGCTCGGTGAGCAGTTCTTC.

V and J are TRBV19 and TRBJ2-7; TRBD1 matches at 8 bases. Germline assignment: CDR1 LNHDA and CDR2 SQIVND (reference sequence). J gave up 6 bases and V 7 bases, and 23 bases lay outside the gene matches. CDR3 length: 18 amino acids. CDR3 nucleotide sequence: TGTGCCAGTAATCCCGGGCTAACAGGGGGTCCTCGGATGGGCGAGCAGTACTTC. Translation: CASNPGLTGGPRMGEQYF.

The rearrangement uses TRBV5-4 and TRBJ1-3; a possible D gene is TRBD1 (5 bases). The V end lost 2 bases, the J end lost 1 base, and 10 bases lay between the germline ends. The germline V gene has CDR1 SGHNT and CDR2 YYREEE (reference sequence). The CDR3 has 15 residues. The CDR3 region is CASSFQGGSGNTIYF. The CDR3 nucleotides read TGTGCCAGCAGCTTTCAGGGCGGGTCTGGAAACACCATATATTTT.

The J gene is TRBJ2-7, the V gene TRBV4-3; D gene ambiguous. Looked up from germline, CDR1 is LGHNA and CDR2 is YSLEER. Between the trimmed V and J ends, which lost 0 bases and 4 bases, there was a span of 13 bases. The CDR3 consists of 15 residues. CDR3 bases: TGCGCCAGCAGCCAAGAGGCTGGTTGGAGTTACGAGCAGTACTTC. This encodes CASSQEAGWSYEQYF.

V usage is TRBV7-9 and J usage is TRBJ1-2, with D possibly matching TRBD1 (5 bases). The V end was cut by 10 bases, the J end by 6 bases, with 27 bases between. Germline CDR1 is SEHNR and CDR2 is FQNEAQ (reference sequence). This CDR3 region has 16 residues. CDR3 amino acids: CATPRGRSPEGDGYTF. As DNA, the CDR3 is TGTGCCACTCCAAGGGGACGTTCCCCGGAGGGTGATGGCTACACCTTC.

The rearrangement uses TRBV5-6 and TRBJ1-1; D is perhaps TRBD1 (6 bases). The CDR3 length is 13 residues. The germline gives CDR1 SGHDT, CDR2 YYEEEE. Trimming pared 7 bases from V and 7 bases from J, leaving 17 bases between. CDR3 sequence: CASFGGGRVEAFF. CDR3 nucleotide sequence: TGTGCCAGCTTTGGCGGGGGGCGGGTTGAAGCTTTCTTT. Complete variable domain (other parts from reference TRBV5-6 and TRBJ1-1): DAGVTQSPTHLIKTRGQQVTLRCSPKSGHDTVSWYQQALGQGPQFIFQYYEEEERQRGNFPDRFSGHQFPNYSSELNVNALLLGDSALYLCASFGGGRVEAFFGQGTRLTVV.

V gene TRBV10-3 combines with J gene TRBJ2-2; 8 bases line up with TRBD1. In germline, CDR1 is ENHRY, CDR2 SYGVKD. This CDR3 comprises 16 residues. Germline trimming cut 3 bases from V and 4 bases from J; bases unmatched to any gene: 7. CDR3 protein: CAISDWTGKGTGELFF. The DNA of the CDR3 is TGTGCCATCAGTGATTGGACAGGGAAAGGCACCGGGGAGCTGTTTTTT.

The chain is built from TRBV21-1 and TRBJ2-3; the table names TRBD2, a call not compared with the DNA. TRBV21-1 is listed as a pseudogene. The CDR3 has 16 residues. Here the CDR3 DNA reads TGTGCCAGCAAAGTCGGGACTAGGAGAGTAACAGATACGCAGTATTTT. As protein: CASKVGTRRVTDTQYF.

The chain joins TRBV9 to TRBJ2-1, with D uncertain. CDR3 length equals 17 residues. Germline V lookup: CDR1 SGDLS, CDR2 YYNGEE. Trimming took off 3 bases at V and 0 bases at J, with 16 bases between the two ends. DNA of the CDR3: TGTGCCAGCAGCGAAGGGTCTACCACAAGCTCCTACAATGAGCAGTTCTTC. Residues: CASSEGSTTSSYNEQFF.

The rearrangement uses TRBV27 and TRBJ2-3; D call uncertain. The CDR3 consists of 13 residues. Trimming cost V 3 bases and J 6 bases, with 10 bases left between them. In germline, CDR1 is MNHEY, CDR2 SMNVEV (reference sequence). The CDR3 DNA reads TGTGCCAGCAGTTTGTTTTTGGGGGATACGCAGTATTTT. Amino acids: CASSLFLGDTQYF.

J is TRBJ1-2 and V is TRBV24-1; D uncertain. There are 13 residues in the CDR3. The V end was cut by 1 base, the J end by 8 bases, with 10 bases between. From germline, CDR1 is KGHDR and CDR2 SFDVKD. The CDR3 DNA is TGTGCCACCAGTGATTTTGGTTTAGACGGCTACACCTTC. Protein sequence: CATSDFGLDGYTF.

This clone was detected only once. The rearrangement uses TRBV5-5 and TRBJ1-2; 9 bases align to TRBD1. Germline lookup yields CDR1 SGHKS and CDR2 YYEKEE (reference sequence). The CDR3 covers 16 residues. V lost 0 bases, J lost 8 bases, and 11 bases stayed unmatched. This CDR3 is CASSLAGTGSDGGYTF. CDR3 DNA: TGTGCCAGCAGCTTGGCAGGGACAGGGTCTGATGGGGGCTACACCTTC.

The chain couples TRBV11-2 to TRBJ1-5; D remains unclear. The germline V gene has CDR1 SGHAT and CDR2 FQNNGV. The V and J ends lost 5 bases and 1 base respectively, with 12 bases between them. This CDR3 is built from 15 residues. The DNA for the CDR3 is TGTGCCAGCAGCCCCCGGTGGGGAAGCAATCAGCCCCAGCATTTT. This gives the protein CASSPRWGSNQPQHF.

V usage is TRBV5-1 and J usage is TRBJ2-7, with D unresolved. Germline loops: CDR1 SGHRS, CDR2 YFSETQ. CDR3 length equals 12 residues. Trimming cost V 4 bases and J 6 bases, with 11 bases left between them. CDR3 DNA sequence: TGCGCCAGCAGCCCGAGGTTGCCCGAGCAGTACTTC. Translated, it gives CASSPRLPEQYF.

The gene calls are TRBV19 and TRBJ1-2, with D perhaps TRBD1 (5 bases). Trimming took 4 bases from V and 0 from J, leaving 15 bases between them. This CDR3 contains 16 residues. The germline CDR1 and CDR2 sequences are LNHDA and SQIVND (reference sequence). CDR3 DNA: TGTGCCAGTAGTAGCCCCCGGGACGGCACTAACTATGGCTACACCTTC. This translates into CASSSPRDGTNYGYTF. The full variable domain, in which reference TRBV19 and TRBJ1-2 provide the parts outside the CDR3, is DGGITQSPKYLFRKEGQNVTLSCEQNLNHDAMYWYRQDPGQGLRLIYYSQIVNDFQKGDIAEGYSVSREKKESFPLTVTSAQKNPTAFYLCASSSPRDGTNYGYTFGSGTRLTVV.

The chain couples TRBV14 to TRBJ2-3; D ambiguous. In germline, CDR1 is SGHDN, CDR2 FVKESK. The V and J ends lost 0 bases and 6 bases respectively, with 7 bases between them. CDR3 size: 13 residues. CDR3 DNA: TGTGCCAGCAGCCAAGATACTTTGGATACGCAGTATTTT. Translated: CASSQDTLDTQYF.

This clone has just one count. The rearrangement links TRBV24-1 to TRBJ2-3; a possible D gene is TRBD1 (6 bases). The germline V gene encodes CDR1 KGHDR and CDR2 SFDVKD. The CDR3 covers 15 residues. The germline V and J ends were trimmed by 3 bases and 0 bases, with 9 bases remaining between them. In DNA, the CDR3 is TGTGCCACCAGTGATCCGCAGGGGAGCACAGATACGCAGTATTTT. Its protein is CATSDPQGSTDTQYF.

This clone showed up just once. The chain couples TRBV6-5 to TRBJ2-1; 8 bases fit TRBD1. Germline V gene lookup returns CDR1 MNHEY and CDR2 SVGAGI. The CDR3 has 14 amino acids. Losses at the gene ends were 4 bases for V and 9 bases for J; bases not matched to a gene: 8. CDR3: CASSSQGGALEQFF. The CDR3 DNA is TGTGCCAGCAGTTCACAGGGGGGAGCGCTTGAGCAGTTCTTC.

This clone was seen a single time. The rearrangement joins TRBV30 to TRBJ2-1; perhaps TRBD2 as D (7 bases). The CDR3 covers 13 residues. The V and J ends lost 2 bases and 8 bases respectively, with 13 bases between them. Germline lookup yields CDR1 GTSNPN and CDR2 SVGIG (reference sequence). CDR3 amino acids: CAWSLRGGHEQFF. The CDR3 DNA follows: TGTGCCTGGAGTCTTAGGGGGGGCCATGAGCAGTTCTTC.

The rearrangement joins TRBV3-1 (or the pseudogene TRBV3-2) to TRBJ1-5, with D uncertain. The CDR3 extends over 13 amino acids. Germline CDR1 reads LGHDT; CDR2 reads YNNKEL (reference sequence). Trimming removed 6 bases at V and 5 bases at J, with 11 bases between. Here the CDR3 reads CASSRQRHQPQHF. CDR3 bases: TGTGCCAGCAGTCGTCAGAGGCATCAGCCCCAGCATTTT.

This chain links TRBV5-1 with TRBJ2-7; the match to TRBD1 covers 8 bases. The CDR3 spans 17 residues. The V and J ends lost 3 bases and 2 bases, in that order; junction bases with no gene match: 13. Germline lookup yields CDR1 SGHRS and CDR2 YFSETQ. The CDR3 region is CASSYRFPGGQPYEQYF. The CDR3 bases are TGCGCCAGCAGCTACCGCTTCCCAGGGGGCCAACCCTACGAGCAGTACTTC.

The chain carries TRBV5-8 and TRBJ1-3; no clear D gene. This CDR3 region has 17 residues. Deletions cut 3 bases from V and 0 bases from J, with 16 bases between. The germline CDR1 and CDR2 sequences are SGHTS and YDEGEE. CDR3 coding DNA: TGTGCCAGCAGCTGGGATGGAGGCGGTAGCTCTGGAAACACCATATATTTT. Residues: CASSWDGGGSSGNTIYF. Looking up the rest from reference TRBV5-8 and TRBJ1-3 gives the full variable domain: EAGVTQSPTHLIKTRGQQATLRCSPISGHTSVYWYQQALGLGLQFLLWYDEGEERNRGNFPPRFSGRQFPNYSSELNVNALELEDSALYLCASSWDGGGSSGNTIYFGEGSWLTVV.

This clone was detected only once. The chain joins TRBV10-3 to TRBJ2-5; possibly TRBD2 for D (6 bases). Germline assignment: CDR1 ENHRY and CDR2 SYGVKD. This CDR3 has 13 amino acids. V gave up 7 bases and J gave up 2 bases, with 11 bases separating them. The CDR3 sequence: CAIMGSGQETQYF. The CDR3 DNA follows: TGTGCCATCATGGGTAGCGGACAAGAGACCCAGTACTTC.

This chain joins TRBV5-1 and TRBJ1-4; D not resolved. The germline gives CDR1 SGHRS, CDR2 YFSETQ. Trimming left V 0 bases short and J 6 bases short, with 9 bases between. The length of the CDR3 is 14 residues. The CDR3 DNA follows: TGCGCCAGCAGCTTGGGTCAGACCCATGAAAAACTGTTTTTT. It encodes CASSLGQTHEKLFF.

This rearrangement joins TRBV7-8 to TRBJ1-1; no reliable D call. From germline, CDR1 is SGHVS and CDR2 FQNEAQ. Between the trimmed V and J ends, which lost 1 base and 5 bases, there was a span of 14 bases. This CDR3 region has 15 residues. The CDR3: CASSLVETESTEAFF. The CDR3 bases are TGTGCCAGCAGCTTAGTAGAGACGGAGAGTACTGAAGCTTTCTTT.

The chain is built from TRBV9 and TRBJ1-5, with D perhaps matching TRBD1 (5 bases). Trimming cost V 4 bases and J 5 bases, with 19 bases left between them. CDR1 and CDR2 from the germline V gene are SGDLS and YYNGEE. The CDR3 contains 16 residues. In nucleotides, the CDR3 is TGTGCCAGCAGCCTAGGGGAGGGGCGGCCTGATCAGCCCCAGCATTTT. Protein: CASSLGEGRPDQPQHF. Using reference TRBV9 and TRBJ1-5 for the parts outside the CDR3, the full variable domain is DSGVTQTPKHLITATGQRVTLRCSPRSGDLSVYWYQQSLDQGLQFLIQYYNGEERAKGNILERFSAQQFPDLHSELNLSSLELGDSALYFCASSLGEGRPDQPQHFGDGTRLSIL.

The chain recombines TRBV10-3 with TRBJ2-1, with TRBD1 matching over 12 bases. The CDR3 runs to 15 residues. The V gene's germline CDR1 is ENHRY and CDR2 SYGVKD. V lost 10 bases and J lost 0; bases outside the gene matches: 4. The CDR3, as DNA: TGTGCCACACAGGGACAGGGGGCCTCCTACAATGAGCAGTTCTTC. Its translation: CATQGQGASYNEQFF.